This T cell receptor (beta chain) was obtained from a study of T cell repertoires in aging, cancer and after chemotherapy. Study summary: Repeat sampling of healthy donors over several months to years showed clear clonal overlap.

Germline trimming cut 1 base from V and 2 bases from J; bases unmatched to any gene: 4. The germline V gene encodes CDR1 SEHNR and CDR2 FQNEAQ (reference sequence). The CDR3 covers 15 residues. Whole-study findings and limits: Compared with age-matched healthy donors, untreated hematological or solid cancer patients showed higher blood TCR clonality. Rebound thymic output was suggested by rising median generation probability during chemotherapy in each cancer cohort.

A mixed TRB-A/B primer pool amplified rearranged TRB by multiplex touch-down PCR. Each CDR3 protein is one row after TCRdb ran MiXCR on the multiplex PCR reads. Among 4,000 or so distinct CDR3 sequences listed, roughly 28% were seen once. Details on this clonotype: Antigen unknown.

Amplification of TCR beta used genomic DNA extracted from peripheral blood. Specimen: blood. This sequence originates from a human donor in good health. The V gene is TRBV7-9, the J gene TRBJ2-7, with 8 positions matching TRBD1. CDR3 in amino acids: CASSLGGQAAYEQYF. CDR3 nucleotides: TGTGCCAGCAGCTTAGGGGGACAGGCAGCCTACGAGCAGTACTTC.